The 19 T cell receptor beta chains in this list originate from one sample, sequenced in a study of blood T cell repertoires in COVID-19. The repertoire was sequenced with immunoSEQ multiplex PCR; TCRdb's copy has only in-frame clones and lacks some. Of about 140,000 clones listed, about 87% are singletons. The sequenced sample was peripheral blood. Receptors were obtained from a human donor in a cohort sampled during active COVID-19.

This chain connects TRBV4-1 to TRBJ1-3; D might be TRBD1 (5 bases). Germline CDR1 reads MGHRA; CDR2 reads YSYEKL. V was cut by 1 base and J by 0 bases, with 13 bases left in between. The CDR3 consists of 17 residues. The CDR3 DNA reads as TGCGCCAGCAGCCAAGTTGGGGCGCTCAACTCTGGAAACACCATATATTTT. It yields the protein CASSQVGALNSGNTIYF.

The chain combines TRBV5-1 with TRBJ1-2, with 8 positions matching TRBD1. V shed 3 bases and J 6 bases; nucleotides not matched to a gene: 7. The CDR3 loop spans 14 amino acids. CDR1 and CDR2 from the germline V gene are SGHRS and YFSETQ. In DNA form, the CDR3 reads TGCGCCAGCAGCTATGACAGGGGAACCGATGGCTACACCTTC. Its protein is CASSYDRGTDGYTF.

V is TRBV19 and J is TRBJ2-7, with 10 bases aligning to TRBD1. CDR3 length: 15 residues. Trimming removed 5 bases from V and 1 base from J; junction bases left unmatched: 5. Germline V gene sequence: CDR1 LNHDA, CDR2 SQIVND (reference sequence). The CDR3 loop reads CASSAGQGFSYEQYF. The CDR3 region has the DNA TGTGCCAGTAGTGCGGGACAGGGGTTTTCCTACGAGCAGTACTTC.

Here the CDR3 DNA reads TGTGCCAGCAGTTACTCCGGGTCTCGAGAGACCCAGTACTTC. It is translated as CASSYSGSRETQYF. The V and J genes are TRBV6-5 and TRBJ2-5, with unresolved D. Per the germline V gene, CDR1 is MNHEY and CDR2 is SVGAGI. CDR3 size: 14 residues. Trimming cost V 0 bases and J 4 bases, with 9 bases left between them.

The chain links TRBV6-1 to TRBJ2-7, with 9 nucleotides matching TRBD2. V was clipped by 3 bases and J by 4 bases; unmatched bases: 10. CDR1 is MNHNS, CDR2 SASEGT, per germline. The CDR3 runs 16 residues. Here the CDR3 DNA reads TGTGCCAGCAGTGAGCCTTATAGCGGGGGCCGGTACGAGCAGTACTTC. It specifies CASSEPYSGGRYEQYF.

Turning to this clone: The junction shows a germline mismatch at one end, possibly a read error. This chain links TRBV2 with TRBJ2-2, with 11 bases fitting TRBD1. This CDR3 has 17 amino acids. Germline assignment: CDR1 SNHLY and CDR2 FYNNEI. For the CDR3, the DNA is TGTGCCAGCGACGGGACAGGGGGTTTTTCGAACATCGGGGAGCTGTTTTTT. Protein sequence: CASDGTGGFSNIGELFF.

V gene TRBV5-1 combines with J gene TRBJ2-1, with TRBD2 matching 7 bases. The trim removed 3 bases at V and 7 bases at J, leaving 7 bases unmatched. This CDR3 contains 14 residues. CDR1 and CDR2 (germline): SGHRS, YFSETQ. This CDR3 reads CASSSAAGVNEQFF. CDR3 DNA sequence: TGCGCCAGCAGCTCGGCCGCGGGGGTGAATGAGCAGTTCTTC. Based on the CDR3 plus reference TRBV5-1 and TRBJ2-1, the full variable domain is KAGVTQTPRYLIKTRGQQVTLSCSPISGHRSVSWYQQTPGQGLQFLFEYFSETQRNKGNFPGRFSGRQFSNSRSEMNVSTLELGDSALYLCASSSAAGVNEQFFGPGTRLTVL.

The chain links TRBV19 to TRBJ1-1; D gene unclear. The V gene's germline CDR1 is LNHDA and CDR2 SQIVND (reference sequence). Trimming removed 6 bases from V and 4 bases from J, with 15 bases in between. The CDR3 loop spans 14 amino acids. The CDR3 reads CASRSGRRATEAFF. The DNA for the CDR3 is TGTGCCAGTAGAAGCGGACGTCGGGCCACTGAAGCTTTCTTT. Variable domain in full (rest from reference TRBV19 and TRBJ1-1): DGGITQSPKYLFRKEGQNVTLSCEQNLNHDAMYWYRQDPGQGLRLIYYSQIVNDFQKGDIAEGYSVSREKKESFPLTVTSAQKNPTAFYLCASRSGRRATEAFFGQGTRLTVV.

A remark on this clone: The same CDR3 is also encoded by other DNA sequences in this sample. DNA of the CDR3: TGTGCCAGCAGCTTAGAGGGGGCAGAGACCCAGTACTTC. Protein: CASSLEGAETQYF. V gene TRBV11-2 combines with J gene TRBJ2-5; D is possibly TRBD1 (6 bases). Germline assignment: CDR1 SGHAT and CDR2 FQNNGV. The germline V and J ends were trimmed by 0 bases and 4 bases, with 6 bases remaining between them. The CDR3 is made up of 13 amino acids. The full variable domain, its missing parts supplied by reference TRBV11-2 and TRBJ2-5, is EAGVAQSPRYKIIEKRQSVAFWCNPISGHATLYWYQQILGQGPKLLIQFQNNGVVDDSQLPKDRFSAERLKGVDSTLKIQPAKLEDSAVYLCASSLEGAETQYFGPGTRLLVL.

This chain uses TRBV7-2 with TRBJ2-1; D unclear. V dropped 1 base and J dropped 2 bases, with 9 bases sitting between them. Germline CDR1 and CDR2: SGHTA and FQGNSA. This CDR3 comprises 15 residues. The CDR3 spells CASSLGLVAYNEQFF. Here the CDR3 DNA reads TGTGCCAGCAGCTTAGGTTTGGTAGCCTACAATGAGCAGTTCTTC. The full variable domain, rest sourced from reference TRBV7-2 and TRBJ2-1, is GAGVSQSPSNKVTEKGKDVELRCDPISGHTALYWYRQSLGQGLEFLIYFQGNSAPDKSGLPSDRFSAERTGGSVSTLTIQRTQQEDSAVYLCASSLGLVAYNEQFFGPGTRLTVL.

This clone was recorded a few times. J is TRBJ2-1 and V is TRBV20-1; 9 bases match TRBD2. CDR3 length: 14 amino acids. V was pared by 3 bases and J by 6 bases, with 6 bases of the junction left unmatched. CDR1 and CDR2 (germline): DFQATT, SNEGSKA (reference sequence). CDR3 coding DNA: TGCAGTGCTAGTGGTAGCGGGAGTGGCAATGAGCAGTTCTTC. Translating gives CSASGSGSGNEQFF.

This clone is a singleton in its sample. J is TRBJ2-2 and V is TRBV5-1; perhaps TRBD1 as D (6 bases). Germline V lookup: CDR1 SGHRS, CDR2 YFSETQ. V lost 0 bases, J lost 4 bases, and 19 bases lay in between. The CDR3 is 18 residues long. This CDR3 is CASSLDPTGTRATGELFF. The CDR3 DNA is TGCGCCAGCAGCTTGGATCCCACCGGGACAAGGGCCACCGGGGAGCTGTTTTTT. Full variable domain (rest looked up from reference TRBV5-1 and TRBJ2-2): KAGVTQTPRYLIKTRGQQVTLSCSPISGHRSVSWYQQTPGQGLQFLFEYFSETQRNKGNFPGRFSGRQFSNSRSEMNVSTLELGDSALYLCASSLDPTGTRATGELFFGEGSRLTVL.

The chain joins TRBV7-8 to TRBJ2-2; 10 nucleotides line up with TRBD2. CDR3 size: 17 residues. Germline CDR1 is SGHVS and CDR2 is FQNEAQ. Trimming cost V 3 bases and J 7 bases; bases outside gene matches: 11. The CDR3 DNA is TGTGCCAGCAGCTTGTCCAAGCGGGAGGGCCAAGTCGGGGAGCTGTTTTTT. This sequence encodes CASSLSKREGQVGELFF.

The rearrangement uses TRBV7-9 and TRBJ2-7, with 11 nucleotides matching TRBD2. Germline-derived CDR1 and CDR2 are SEHNR and FQNEAQ (reference sequence). With 6 bases clipped from V and 6 bases from J, the junction kept 10 bases outside the gene matches. The CDR3 contains 15 residues. CDR3 loop: CASRYVAGGPGEQYF. The CDR3 region has the DNA TGTGCCAGCAGATACGTAGCGGGAGGGCCGGGCGAGCAGTACTTC.

The chain joins TRBV19 to TRBJ2-2; TRBD1 aligns across 10 bases. The CDR3 has 17 residues. V lost 8 bases and J lost 6; bases outside the gene matches: 15. Germline CDR1 and CDR2: LNHDA and SQIVND (reference sequence). The CDR3 DNA sequence: TGTGCCAGTTATCAGGAGATGGGGACAGGGGTCGCCGGGGAGCTGTTTTTT. Translated, it gives CASYQEMGTGVAGELFF.

A few counts support this clone. The CDR3 here is CASSAFLQGNAQPQHF. The CDR3 nucleotides are TGTGCCAGCAGTGCTTTTTTACAGGGGAATGCTCAGCCCCAGCATTTT. The gene calls are TRBV2 and TRBJ1-5; TRBD1 agrees at 7 bases. V was pared by 4 bases and J by 6 bases, with 12 bases of the junction left unmatched. Germline V CDR1 and CDR2: SNHLY, FYNNEI. CDR3 length: 16 amino acids.

The chain carries TRBV30 and TRBJ1-6; D is possibly TRBD1 (5 bases). CDR3 length: 17 amino acids. The V gene lost 1 base and the J gene lost 0 bases, with 13 bases spanning the gap. Germline CDR1 and CDR2: GTSNPN and SVGIG (reference sequence). CDR3: CAWSDRDSSSYNSPLHF. The CDR3 DNA reads TGTGCCTGGAGTGACCGGGACTCGAGCTCCTATAATTCACCCCTCCACTTT. The variable domain in full, with the rest retrieved from reference TRBV30 and TRBJ1-6, is SQTIHQWPATLVQPVGSPLSLECTVEGTSNPNLYWYRQAAGRGLQLLFYSVGIGQISSEVPQNLSASRPQDRQFILSSKKLLLSDSGFYLCAWSDRDSSSYNSPLHFGNGTRLTVT.

The V gene is TRBV4-1, the J gene TRBJ1-3; 7 bases are shared with TRBD1. The germline V gene encodes CDR1 MGHRA and CDR2 YSYEKL. V was pared by 3 bases and J by 6 bases, with 11 bases of the junction left unmatched. This CDR3 comprises 16 residues. The chain's CDR3 is CASSQGQLRRENTIYF. DNA for the CDR3: TGCGCCAGCAGCCAGGGACAGCTCAGGAGGGAAAACACCATATATTTT.

The rearrangement links TRBV19 to TRBJ1-4; 7 bases agree with TRBD1. In germline, CDR1 is LNHDA, CDR2 SQIVND (reference sequence). J gave up 4 bases and V 1 base, and 3 bases lay outside the gene matches. This CDR3 region has 15 residues. CDR3 DNA: TGTGCCAGTAGTATAGGGCAGGGGGTTAATGAAAAACTGTTTTTT. It codes for CASSIGQGVNEKLFF.